Listed below are T cell receptor beta chains from one sample, sequenced in a study of blood T cell repertoires in COVID-19. Clones were sequenced by immunoSEQ multiplex PCR, and TCRdb holds only the in-frame ones, with some missing. Of 300,000 to 400,000 clones detected, approximately 90% appear once; the ten largest clones hold less than 4%. Sequencing was carried out using PBMCs or T cells enriched from blood (not recorded which). The receptors here all came from a woman in her twenties or thirties who had been exposed to COVID-19. The CDR3 runs from the conserved cysteine through the conserved F or W. D genes are given only for firm matches. Clone size is given for some rows only: seen once, a few or many times, or a class if the clone is expanded.

j_gene,d_gene,abundance,v_gene,CDR3nt,CDR3aa
TRBJ1-2,TRBD1,-,TRBV12-3/TRBV12-4,TGTGCCAGCAGTCCGCAGGGGGGCTATGGCTACACCTTC,CASSPQGGYGYTF
TRBJ1-2,TRBD1,once,TRBV29-1,TGCAGCGTTCTACAGGGGAACTATGGCTACACCTTC,CSVLQGNYGYTF
TRBJ2-1,TRBD2,-,TRBV2,TGTGCCAGCAGCAGGTTAGCGGGATCCTACAATGAGCAGTTCTTC,CASSRLAGSYNEQFF
TRBJ1-1,TRBD1,-,TRBV6-5,TGTGCCAGCAGTCGACAGGGCGGCACTGAAGCTTTCTTT,CASSRQGGTEAFF
TRBJ2-3,-,once,TRBV24-1,TGTGCCACCAGTGATCTGACGGAGGCTAGCACAGATACGCAGTATTTT,CATSDLTEASTDTQYF
TRBJ1-3,-,-,TRBV18,TGTGCCAGCTCACCTACCGCGTTACAGAGCTCTGGAAACACCATATATTTT,CASSPTALQSSGNTIYF
TRBJ1-2,TRBD1,-,TRBV30,TGTGCCTGGAGTATTCCAGGGGGATACGATGGCTACACCTTC,CAWSIPGGYDGYTF
TRBJ2-5,-,few,TRBV5-1,TGCGCCAGCCACAGACAACAAGAGACCCAGTACTTC,CASHRQQETQYF
TRBJ2-7,-,-,TRBV7-8,TGTGCCAGCAGTAAGGGACTTCCGATCTCCTACGAGCAGTACTTC,CASSKGLPISYEQYF
TRBJ1-6,TRBD1,-,TRBV7-2,TGTGCCAGCAGCTCAGGACAGGGGAGGTCACCCCTCCACTTT,CASSSGQGRSPLHF
TRBJ1-6,TRBD1,-,TRBV19,TGTGCCAGTAGTCCCCACCTCGACAGGGGTTCCTATAATTCACCCCTCCACTTT,CASSPHLDRGSYNSPLHF
TRBJ2-7,-,once,TRBV11-2,TGTGCCAGCAGCGTGGAGGCGCATTACGAGCAGTACTTC,CASSVEAHYEQYF
TRBJ1-2,TRBD1,-,TRBV5-6,TGTGCCAGCAGCCCCCTTCGACAGGGGGACTATGGCTACACCTTC,CASSPLRQGDYGYTF
TRBJ1-6,-,-,TRBV19,TGTGCCAGTAAACAGGGATACTCCTATAATTCACCCCTCCACTTT,CASKQGYSYNSPLHF
TRBJ1-4,-,-,TRBV7-9,TGTGCCAGCAGCGGGGGCCAGACTAATGAAAAACTGTTTTTT,CASSGGQTNEKLFF
TRBJ1-5,-,-,TRBV15,TGTGCCACCACCCACGGGGGTCCGAGCAATCAGCCCCAGCATTTT,CATTHGGPSNQPQHF
TRBJ1-2,TRBD1,-,TRBV5-8,TGTGCCAGCAGCTTGGCGGGGACAGGAGGCTACACCTTC,CASSLAGTGGYTF
TRBJ2-7,TRBD1,few,TRBV28,TGTGCCAGCAGTTTAGGTCCGGGACAGGGATCCTACGAGCAGTACTTC,CASSLGPGQGSYEQYF
TRBJ1-1,TRBD1,-,TRBV29-1,TGCAGCGTTGCGGGACAGCGTAACACTGAAGCTTTCTTT,CSVAGQRNTEAFF
TRBJ2-5,TRBD2,-,TRBV6-5,TGTGCCAGCAGAGCGGGGGCTCTTCTGGAGACCCAGTACTTC,CASRAGALLETQYF
TRBJ2-7,-,-,TRBV7-2,TGTGCCAGCAGCTTAGATAACTACGAGCAGTACTTC,CASSLDNYEQYF
TRBJ1-2,TRBD1,-,TRBV7-2,TGTGCCAGCAGCCGGGGACAGATCTATGGCTACACCTTC,CASSRGQIYGYTF
TRBJ2-3,-,-,TRBV5-4,TGTGCCAGCAGCCCCCGAGCGGGTCATGCTGAGGTTACGCAGTATTTT,CASSPRAGHAEVTQYF
TRBJ2-1,-,-,TRBV4-2,TGTGCCAGCAGCCAAGATGAAGCGGGTGTCTACAATGAGCAGTTCTTC,CASSQDEAGVYNEQFF
TRBJ2-7,-,-,TRBV6-6,TGTGCCAGCAGTTACTCGACTCGGACACTTACCTACGAGCAGTACTTC,CASSYSTRTLTYEQYF
TRBJ1-1,TRBD1,once,TRBV19,TGTGCCAGTAGTTCAATGACAGGGGGGAACACTGAAGCTTTCTTT,CASSSMTGGNTEAFF
TRBJ2-5,TRBD2,-,TRBV5-5,TGTGCCAGCAGCTCGACGCCGGGACTAGCGTCGGAGACCCAGTACTTC,CASSSTPGLASETQYF
TRBJ1-1,-,-,TRBV27,TGTGCCAGCAGTTTCCAGGCGCCGAACACTGAAGCTTTCTTT,CASSFQAPNTEAFF
TRBJ1-2,TRBD1,-,TRBV2,TGTGCCAGCATCCAGGGACAGCCTAACTATGGCTACACCTTC,CASIQGQPNYGYTF
TRBJ1-1,-,-,TRBV6-5,TGTGCCAGTGGAGAACTTATGAACACTGAAGCTTTCTTT,CASGELMNTEAFF
TRBJ1-1,-,-,TRBV29-1,TGCAGCGTTGAAGATGGGCATGCTGAAGCTTTCTTT,CSVEDGHAEAFF
TRBJ1-1,-,-,TRBV4-1,TGCGCCAGCAGCCAAGTCGGGGACACTGAAGCTTTCTTT,CASSQVGDTEAFF